One and the same sample provided the 29 T cell receptor beta chains below, sequenced in a study of blood T cell repertoires in COVID-19. The method was immunoSEQ multiplex PCR; TCRdb's version includes in-frame clones alone and lacks a portion of them. The sample includes under 350,000 clones, around nine tenths of them seen just once. Sequenced input: peripheral blood. Receptors were obtained from a man aged 35 to 55 with acute or convalescent COVID-19.

The rearrangement uses TRBV20-1 and TRBJ2-7; D is perhaps TRBD2 (6 bases). Per the germline V gene, CDR1 is DFQATT and CDR2 is SNEGSKA (reference sequence). Trimming pared 3 bases from V and 6 bases from J, leaving 12 bases between. The CDR3 consists of 12 residues. CDR3 bases: TGCAGTGCTAGTTGGAGGGCGGGCGAGCAGTACTTC. This translates into CSASWRAGEQYF.

The rearrangement links TRBV27 to TRBJ2-7, with D uncertain. From germline, CDR1 is MNHEY and CDR2 SMNVEV (reference sequence). The V end was cut by 3 bases, the J end by 0 bases, with 6 bases between. The CDR3 has 13 residues. The CDR3 sequence is CASSFHSSYEQYF. The CDR3 DNA reads as TGTGCCAGCAGTTTTCACAGCTCCTACGAGCAGTACTTC.

This chain links TRBV6-5 with TRBJ2-1, with D tentatively TRBD1 (6 bases). The CDR3 length is 15 residues. CDR1 is MNHEY, CDR2 SVGAGI, per germline. Trimming cost V 6 bases and J 0 bases, with 12 bases left between them. CDR3 amino acids: CASRGGSFSYNEQFF. CDR3 coding DNA: TGTGCCAGCAGAGGGGGTAGTTTCTCCTACAATGAGCAGTTCTTC.

The rearrangement links TRBV6-1 to TRBJ1-2; D unclear. Trimming pared 1 base from V and 7 bases from J, leaving 7 bases between. The CDR3 runs 12 residues. Germline assignment: CDR1 MNHNS and CDR2 SASEGT. DNA for the CDR3: TGTGCCAGCAGTGAAGGCGCGAGTGGCTACACCTTC. Translating it yields CASSEGASGYTF.

The chain couples TRBV27 to TRBJ1-1, with a tentative D call TRBD1 (6 bases). From germline, CDR1 is MNHEY and CDR2 SMNVEV (reference sequence). The CDR3 is 12 residues long. V gave up 3 bases and J gave up 6 bases, with 8 bases separating them. CDR3 loop: CASSFRGSEAFF. CDR3 nucleotide sequence: TGTGCCAGCAGTTTTAGGGGGTCTGAAGCTTTCTTT.

This clone was detected only once. The chain joins TRBV10-3 to TRBJ1-2; TRBD1 matches at 7 bases. The CDR3 has 14 amino acids. Per germline, CDR1 ENHRY and CDR2 SYGVKD. The ends lost 1 base at V and 2 bases at J; junction bases unmatched: 1. Here the CDR3 reads CAISELGQNYGYTF. DNA of the CDR3: TGTGCCATCAGTGAGTTGGGACAGAACTATGGCTACACCTTC.

This chain uses TRBV18 with TRBJ2-2; 8 bases agree with TRBD1. V was pared by 2 bases and J by 2 bases, with 4 bases of the junction left unmatched. Germline CDR1 and CDR2: KGHSH and LQKENI. CDR3 length: 16 amino acids. The CDR3 sequence is CASSPWTGRNTGELFF. CDR3 nucleotides: TGTGCCAGCTCACCATGGACAGGGCGAAACACCGGGGAGCTGTTTTTT.

The rearrangement links TRBV5-4 to TRBJ1-1; D gene unclear. The CDR3 length is 14 residues. CDR1 and CDR2 (germline): SGHNT, YYREEE (reference sequence). The V end was cut by 2 bases, the J end by 4 bases, with 12 bases between. Here the CDR3 DNA reads TGTGCCAGCAGCTTAGAGGGCTTCAGCACTGAAGCTTTCTTT. Its protein product is CASSLEGFSTEAFF.

Sample share makes this clone medium-sized. The CDR3 region is CASSEGGANTEAFF. CDR3 coding DNA: TGTGCCAGCAGTGAGGGCGGGGCGAACACTGAAGCTTTCTTT. This chain links TRBV6-2 or TRBV6-3 with TRBJ1-1; D might be TRBD1 (5 bases). Germline loops: CDR1 MNHEY, CDR2 SVGEGT. This CDR3 has 14 residues. The germline V and J ends were trimmed by 5 bases and 1 base, with 11 bases remaining between them.

The CDR3 DNA follows: TGCGCCAGCAGCCCCGGGACAGGGGGCCGGGATGGCTACACCTTC. This gives the protein CASSPGTGGRDGYTF. The J gene is TRBJ1-2, the V gene TRBV5-1; 12 bases line up with TRBD1. The V and J ends lost 4 bases and 6 bases, in that order; junction bases with no gene match: 7. The CDR3 length is 15 residues. Germline CDR1 reads SGHRS; CDR2 reads YFSETQ.

The table lists this clone with a count of one. This chain joins TRBV9 and TRBJ2-7, with D maybe TRBD2 (6 bases). Per the germline V gene, CDR1 is SGDLS and CDR2 is YYNGEE. The V and J ends lost 0 bases and 0 bases respectively, with 13 bases between them. CDR3 length equals 16 residues. CDR3 loop: CASSVGAGTYSYEQYF. The CDR3 nucleotides are TGTGCCAGCAGCGTAGGGGCTGGGACTTACTCCTACGAGCAGTACTTC.

V is TRBV7-2 and J is TRBJ2-1, with 8 nucleotides matching TRBD2. Per the germline V gene, CDR1 is SGHTA and CDR2 is FQGNSA. The CDR3 runs to 15 residues. V dropped 1 base and J dropped 4; count of bases not matched to a gene: 3. CDR3 amino acids: CASSLGSGVYNEQFF. The CDR3, as DNA: TGTGCCAGCAGCTTAGGTAGCGGGGTATACAATGAGCAGTTCTTC.

V and J are TRBV5-4 and TRBJ1-3; D is unresolved. CDR1 is SGHNT and CDR2 is YYREEE in the germline V gene (reference sequence). CDR3 length: 13 amino acids. The V gene lost 3 bases and the J gene lost 2 bases, with 6 bases spanning the gap. The CDR3 DNA reads TGTGCCAGCAGCTCGCAGGCTGGAAACACCATATATTTT. Its translation: CASSSQAGNTIYF.

The chain is built from TRBV11-2 and TRBJ2-7, with 7 positions matching TRBD1. There are 14 residues in the CDR3. V shed 2 bases, J shed 4 bases, and the junction held 5 bases outside the gene matches. CDR1 and CDR2 (germline): SGHAT, FQNNGV. CDR3 nucleotide sequence: TGTGCCAGCAGCTTACCTCAGGGGGATTACGAGCAGTACTTC. Protein product: CASSLPQGDYEQYF.

With respect to this clone: The same CDR3 is also encoded by other DNA sequences in this sample. This rearrangement joins TRBV3-1 (or the pseudogene TRBV3-2) to TRBJ1-1, with D possibly TRBD1 on 5 matching bases. Germline-derived CDR1 and CDR2 are LGHDT and YNNKEL (reference sequence). There are 13 residues in the CDR3. V gave up 4 bases and J gave up 1 base, with 7 bases separating them. CDR3 in DNA: TGTGCCAGCAGCCTCGGGGGGAACACTGAAGCTTTCTTT. Its protein product is CASSLGGNTEAFF.

The J gene is TRBJ1-3, the V gene TRBV2; TRBD1 aligns across 8 bases. The CDR3 covers 13 residues. V shed 8 bases, J shed 6 bases, and the junction held 6 bases outside the gene matches. Germline loops: CDR1 SNHLY, CDR2 FYNNEI. The CDR3 nucleotides read TGTGCCAGCCAAGGGACAGGTCAAAACACCATATATTTT. Translated: CASQGTGQNTIYF.

This clone has just a few counts. This chain links TRBV28 with TRBJ2-1; D call uncertain. The V and J ends lost 7 bases and 0 bases respectively, with 10 bases between them. Germline assignment: CDR1 MDHEN and CDR2 SYDVKM. The CDR3 is made up of 14 amino acids. The CDR3 DNA reads TGTGCCAGCACCCCGGGTAGCTCCTACAATGAGCAGTTCTTC. This gives the protein CASTPGSSYNEQFF.

The chain is built from TRBV18 and TRBJ2-7; 8 bases are shared with TRBD2. This CDR3 is 13 amino acids long. The V gene end was trimmed by 0 bases and the J gene end by 5 bases; junction bases not matched to a gene: 0. Germline V gene lookup returns CDR1 KGHSH and CDR2 LQKENI. The CDR3 DNA sequence: TGTGCCAGCTCACCACCCGGGAGGGACGAGCAGTACTTC. Translated: CASSPPGRDEQYF.

The chain has TRBV5-4 and TRBJ2-3; D is possibly TRBD1 (5 bases). The CDR3 is made up of 15 amino acids. The V gene's germline CDR1 is SGHNT and CDR2 YYREEE (reference sequence). With 3 bases removed from V and 4 bases from J, the gap between germline ends came to 15 bases. The CDR3 coding sequence is TGTGCCAGCAGCTCAGACAGCAAGGGTGCAGATACGCAGTATTTT. Translated, it gives CASSSDSKGADTQYF.

This chain links TRBV5-1 with TRBJ1-3, with D perhaps TRBD1 (6 bases). CDR1 SGHRS and CDR2 YFSETQ come from the germline V gene. With 4 bases removed from V and 2 bases from J, the gap between germline ends came to 10 bases. The CDR3 runs to 14 residues. In DNA, the CDR3 is TGCGCCAGCAGCCAACAGGGCACTGGAAACACCATATATTTT. Its translation: CASSQQGTGNTIYF. Combining the CDR3 with reference TRBV5-1 and TRBJ1-3 gives the whole variable domain KAGVTQTPRYLIKTRGQQVTLSCSPISGHRSVSWYQQTPGQGLQFLFEYFSETQRNKGNFPGRFSGRQFSNSRSEMNVSTLELGDSALYLCASSQQGTGNTIYFGEGSWLTVV.

This rearrangement joins TRBV4-2 to TRBJ2-1, with TRBD2 identical over 8 bases. Germline lookup yields CDR1 LGHNA and CDR2 YNFKEQ. The CDR3 sequence is 15 residues long. V dropped 4 bases and J dropped 6; count of bases not matched to a gene: 8. This CDR3 reads CASSPTSDLSNEQFF. The CDR3 region has the DNA TGTGCCAGCAGCCCGACTAGCGACCTCAGCAATGAGCAGTTCTTC.

The V and J genes are TRBV9 and TRBJ1-2, with 8 bases lining up with TRBD1. The germline V gene encodes CDR1 SGDLS and CDR2 YYNGEE. The CDR3 runs 14 residues. The V segment lost 3 bases and the J segment 8 bases; nucleotides outside the gene matches: 9. Here the CDR3 DNA reads TGTGCCAGCAGCGAGTGGACAGGGCTAAAGGGCTACACCTTC. Protein product: CASSEWTGLKGYTF.

The chain combines TRBV24-1 with TRBJ1-5; 9 positions agree with TRBD1. With 7 bases clipped from V and 7 bases from J, the junction kept 10 bases outside the gene matches. CDR1 and CDR2 from the germline V gene are KGHDR and SFDVKD. The CDR3 runs 15 residues. The CDR3 DNA reads as TGTGCCACCAGACCCCGGGACAGGGACGTGCAGCCCCAGCATTTT. The encoded protein is CATRPRDRDVQPQHF.

The chain employs TRBV5-1 and TRBJ1-1; maybe TRBD1 (5 bases). V shed 0 bases and J shed 0 bases, with 15 bases lying between them. This CDR3 comprises 17 residues. The germline V gene has CDR1 SGHRS and CDR2 YFSETQ. CDR3 sequence (DNA): TGCGCCAGCAGCTTGGCCATGGGGCTAGGGATGAACACTGAAGCTTTCTTT. This encodes CASSLAMGLGMNTEAFF. Full variable domain (missing parts from reference TRBV5-1 and TRBJ1-1): KAGVTQTPRYLIKTRGQQVTLSCSPISGHRSVSWYQQTPGQGLQFLFEYFSETQRNKGNFPGRFSGRQFSNSRSEMNVSTLELGDSALYLCASSLAMGLGMNTEAFFGQGTRLTVV.

The chain recombines TRBV29-1 with TRBJ1-1; D is possibly TRBD1 (5 bases). This CDR3 is 13 amino acids long. V dropped 7 bases and J dropped 1 base, with 13 bases sitting between them. The germline V gene encodes CDR1 SQVTM and CDR2 ANQGSEA. CDR3 bases: TGCAGCGCCGCGGGGCAGGCGAACACTGAAGCTTTCTTT. This sequence encodes CSAAGQANTEAFF.

The chain carries TRBV27 and TRBJ1-1; weak D call: TRBD1 (6 bases). The CDR3 extends over 13 amino acids. The V end lost 5 bases, the J end lost 5 bases, and 12 bases lay between the germline ends. In germline, CDR1 is MNHEY, CDR2 SMNVEV (reference sequence). CDR3 protein: CASSRDTWTEAFF. In DNA form, the CDR3 reads TGTGCCAGCAGTCGGGACACATGGACTGAAGCTTTCTTT.

The chain combines TRBV2 with TRBJ1-1, with 7 bases lining up with TRBD1. The J segment lost 0 bases and the V segment lost 7 bases, leaving 5 bases of the junction unmatched. Germline V gives CDR1 SNHLY, CDR2 FYNNEI. This CDR3 is 14 amino acids long. DNA for the CDR3: TGTGCCAGCACCCGGGACAGCATGAACACTGAAGCTTTCTTT. Amino acids: CASTRDSMNTEAFF.

The chain employs TRBV15 and TRBJ1-1; D not certain. CDR1 and CDR2 from the germline V gene are LNHNV and YYDKDF (reference sequence). The CDR3 contains 15 residues. V lost 3 bases to trimming and J lost 4 bases, with 15 bases between them. The chain's CDR3 is CATSRLTGSGTEAFF. DNA for the CDR3: TGTGCCACCAGCAGGCTTACGGGGTCTGGCACTGAAGCTTTCTTT. Supplemented by reference TRBV15 and TRBJ1-1, the full variable domain reads DAMVIQNPRYQVTQFGKPVTLSCSQTLNHNVMYWYQQKSSQAPKLLFHYYDKDFNNEADTPDNFQSRRPNTSFCFLDIRSPGLGDTAMYLCATSRLTGSGTEAFFGQGTRLTVV.

The chain has TRBV10-2 and TRBJ1-5, with D possibly TRBD1 on 6 matching bases. Trimming cost V 7 bases and J 6 bases, with 13 bases left between them. The CDR3 is 13 amino acids. From germline, CDR1 is WSHSY and CDR2 SAAADI. The CDR3 is CASTPGVAQPQHF. The CDR3 nucleotides are TGCGCCAGCACCCCAGGGGTGGCTCAGCCCCAGCATTTT.